These 8 T cell receptor beta chains were sequenced from one sample in a study of blood T cell repertoires in COVID-19. The repertoire was sequenced with immunoSEQ multiplex PCR; TCRdb's copy has only in-frame clones and lacks some. The sample carries about 310,000 clones, about 90% recorded once. The sequenced material came from PBMCs or T cells enriched from blood (not recorded which). The source of these receptors is a woman aged 25-40 years who had recovered from COVID-19.

The V gene is TRBV4-1, the J gene TRBJ2-1, with a tentative D call TRBD1 (5 bases). V gave up 0 bases and J gave up 0 bases, with 12 bases separating them. The CDR3 sequence is 17 residues long. From germline, CDR1 is MGHRA and CDR2 YSYEKL. The CDR3 nucleotides read TGCGCCAGCAGCCAAGAGGGGCTACCCAGCTCCTACAATGAGCAGTTCTTC. Its protein is CASSQEGLPSSYNEQFF.

The rearrangement links TRBV19 to TRBJ1-5; no definite D call. V was clipped by 4 bases and J by 2 bases, with 18 bases between them. The CDR3 is 17 residues long. Germline V lookup: CDR1 LNHDA, CDR2 SQIVND (reference sequence). CDR3 DNA: TGTGCCAGTAGTACAGATCGTTACAGCCGTGGCAATCAGCCCCAGCATTTT. The encoded protein is CASSTDRYSRGNQPQHF.

V and J are TRBV29-1 and TRBJ2-7; 8 bases fit TRBD2. CDR1 is SQVTM, CDR2 ANQGSEA, per germline. The CDR3 runs to 13 residues. V shed 4 bases and J 3 bases; nucleotides not matched to a gene: 5. The CDR3 nucleotides are TGCAGCGTTGGGGCGGGAGGCAACTACGAGCAGTACTTC. This encodes CSVGAGGNYEQYF.

This clone was picked up a small number of times. CDR3 in amino acids: CASSYSGGDNEQFF. In DNA form, the CDR3 reads TGTGCCAGCAGTTACTCTGGGGGCGACAATGAGCAGTTCTTC. The J gene is TRBJ2-1, the V gene TRBV6-5, with a possible D match to TRBD1 (6 bases). The CDR3 contains 14 residues. V was shortened by 0 bases and J by 5 bases, with 8 bases between the two germline ends. The germline V gene encodes CDR1 MNHEY and CDR2 SVGAGI.

The chain employs TRBV21-1 and TRBJ2-7; TRBD2 is taken as the D call from the table, unchecked against the DNA. TRBV21-1 is an annotated pseudogene. This CDR3 region has 17 residues. The CDR3 protein is CASSIERLAEKSYEQYF. The CDR3 nucleotides are TGTGCCAGCAGCATAGAACGACTAGCGGAGAAGTCCTACGAGCAGTACTTC.

This clone was seen a handful of times. J is TRBJ2-3 and V is TRBV10-3; 12 nucleotides line up with TRBD2. CDR1 ENHRY and CDR2 SYGVKD come from the germline V gene. The CDR3 is 14 residues long. The trim removed 10 bases at V and 6 bases at J, leaving 8 bases unmatched. CDR3 sequence reads: CATARLAGEDTQYF. The DNA for the CDR3 is TGTGCCACCGCCCGACTAGCGGGAGAGGATACGCAGTATTTT.

The CDR3 protein is CASSMGQGTYEQYF. CDR3 coding DNA: TGTGCCAGCAGCATGGGACAGGGCACCTACGAGCAGTACTTC. The V and J genes are TRBV5-5 and TRBJ2-7; the match to TRBD1 covers 9 bases. The CDR3 extends over 14 amino acids. V gave up 4 bases and J gave up 2 bases; unmatched junction bases: 4. Germline-derived CDR1 and CDR2 are SGHKS and YYEKEE (reference sequence).

V gene TRBV28 combines with J gene TRBJ2-3, with 8 bases matching TRBD2. The CDR3 is 16 residues long. Trimming cost V 2 bases and J 3 bases; bases outside gene matches: 7. Looked up from germline, CDR1 is MDHEN and CDR2 is SYDVKM. CDR3 nucleotides: TGTGCCAGCAGTTTACAGTGGCGGGGGGCGACAGATACGCAGTATTTT. As protein: CASSLQWRGATDTQYF.